This T cell receptor beta chain was captured in a study of cytomegalovirus exposure and HLA in healthy donors (dated by TCRdb to between 2016 and 2019). In terms of the full investigation: A later analysis indicated that the 100 to 150 validation repertoires were generated on the platform also employed for the roughly 730 repertoires of the first cohort. The aim of the study was to test whether cataloging public T cell receptors could identify signatures of past pathogen exposure. Besides the first cohort of 666 subjects, a separate validation cohort made up of 120 different subjects was used. To predict cytomegalovirus infection status, the study combined high-throughput TCR immunosequencing, statistical association of individual TCRs with disease status, and machine learning. What the authors observed across the whole study: The classifier was reported to diagnose cytomegalovirus status with high specificity and sensitivity in both the original cohort and the validation cohort. A later analysis found that TCRs clustered in the first cohort also tended to co-occur in the roughly 120 validation repertoires, with 94% of cluster scores above 0. Most TCR sequences were seen in very few donors, while some public TCRs were found in many individuals. A few of the identified cytomegalovirus-associated TCR beta chains were confirmed in vitro to be specific for cytomegalovirus antigens. All 120 or so repertoires were used to score co-occurrence in the validation cohort in a later analysis, because that analysis had no HLA typing for the cohort. The study listed 150 to 200 TCR beta chains as associated with cytomegalovirus. The authors suggested that the approach could potentially be extended to other disease states and immunological phenotypes.

Libraries were constructed by the immunoSEQ multiplex PCR assay. The original methods were these. To diagnose cytomegalovirus status from the catalog of TCR beta chain sequences, a statistical classification framework was built. TCRdb retrieved this table from immuneACCESS and kept in-frame rearrangements only. Not all clones are present; in checked studies, unresolved V genes account for under half, and no reason is known for the remainder. V and J calls and clone size are copied from that table; D and trimming were computed from the DNA. Within this sample are 90,000 to 150,000 clones, with more than 85% of them counted one time only. About 4.2% of the sample is taken by the ten largest. On this clone: The antigen it recognizes is unknown. Per-nucleotide qualities are absent, and no much larger clonotype sits a single base away.

Compared with germline, V lacks 5 bases and J lacks 5 bases; bases without a gene match: 10. From the germline V gene, CDR1 is KGHSH and CDR2 is LQKENI. From the cysteine up to the phenylalanine, the CDR3 has a length of 16 residues. The CDR3 DNA has 48 bases and is translated from base 1. Donors formed part of the validation cohort, which comprised 120 subjects and was distinct from the first cohort of 550 to 850 subjects. Sequencing used PBMCs. This clonotype was obtained from a man younger than 35 in good health and CMV-seropositive. Here the chain combines TRBV18 and TRBJ2-2, and 8 junctional nucleotides match TRBD2. The CDR3 amino acid sequence is: CASSAYASGGTGELFF. In nucleotides, the sequence is TGTGCCAGCTCAGCATACGCATCGGGGGGGACCGGGGAGCTGTTTTTT.